The sequence of this T cell receptor beta chain was determined in a study of response to subunit inactivated influenza vaccine. This clonotype was detected a few times. One entry per CDR3 protein results from TCRdb running MiXCR on the RT-PCR reads. The data hold fewer than 550,000 distinct CDR3 sequences, with over 25% observed a single time. The CDR3 length is 14 residues. V gave up 5 bases and J gave up 5 bases; unmatched junction bases: 4. Germline V gives CDR1 ENHRY, CDR2 SYGVKD. The sample consisted of CD4+ T cells sorted from PBMCs, taken roughly 5 days after vaccination. This chain joins TRBV10-3 and TRBJ2-5, with 11 bases aligning to TRBD1. This clonotype was sampled from a man in his fifties or sixties who received an inactivated influenza vaccine. As DNA, the CDR3 is TGTGCCATCAGTCGGACAGGGGGCGCGGAGACCCAGTACTTC. Translation: CAISRTGGAETQYF.